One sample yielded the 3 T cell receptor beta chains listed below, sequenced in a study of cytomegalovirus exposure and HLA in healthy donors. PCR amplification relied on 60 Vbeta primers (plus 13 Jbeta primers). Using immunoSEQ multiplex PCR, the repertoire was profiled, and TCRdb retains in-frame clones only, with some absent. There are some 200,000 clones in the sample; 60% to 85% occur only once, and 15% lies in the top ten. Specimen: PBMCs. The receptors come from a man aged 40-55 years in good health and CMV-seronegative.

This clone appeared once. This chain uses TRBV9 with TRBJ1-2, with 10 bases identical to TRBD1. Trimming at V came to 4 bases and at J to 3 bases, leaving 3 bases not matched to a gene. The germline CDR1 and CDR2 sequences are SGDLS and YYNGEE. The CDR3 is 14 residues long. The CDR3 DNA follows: TGTGCCAGCAGCCCCGGGACAGGGGACTATGGCTACACCTTC. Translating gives CASSPGTGDYGYTF.

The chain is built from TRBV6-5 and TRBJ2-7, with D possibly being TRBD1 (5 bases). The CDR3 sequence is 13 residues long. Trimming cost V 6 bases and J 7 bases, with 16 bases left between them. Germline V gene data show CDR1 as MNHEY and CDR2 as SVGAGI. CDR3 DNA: TGTGCCAGCAGCCAGGGCTCTTTCGGAGAGCAGTACTTC. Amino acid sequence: CASSQGSFGEQYF.

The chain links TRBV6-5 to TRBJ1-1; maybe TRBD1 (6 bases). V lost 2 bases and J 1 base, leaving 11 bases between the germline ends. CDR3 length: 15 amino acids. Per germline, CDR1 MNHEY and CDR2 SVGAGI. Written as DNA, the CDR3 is TGTGCCAGCAGTTACGTGCGGGGGCCGAACACTGAAGCTTTCTTT. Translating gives CASSYVRGPNTEAFF.